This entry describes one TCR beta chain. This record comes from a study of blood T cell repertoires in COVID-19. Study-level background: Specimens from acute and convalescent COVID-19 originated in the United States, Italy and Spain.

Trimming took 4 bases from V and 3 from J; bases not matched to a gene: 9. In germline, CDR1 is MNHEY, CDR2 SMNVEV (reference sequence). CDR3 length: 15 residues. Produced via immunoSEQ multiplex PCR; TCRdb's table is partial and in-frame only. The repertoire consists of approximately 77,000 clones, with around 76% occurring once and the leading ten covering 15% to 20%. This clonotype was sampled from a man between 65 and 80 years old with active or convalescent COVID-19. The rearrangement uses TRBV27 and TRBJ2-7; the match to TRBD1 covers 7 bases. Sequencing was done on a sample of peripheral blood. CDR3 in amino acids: CASSSGQAIIYEQYF. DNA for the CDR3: TGTGCCAGCAGTTCCGGACAGGCTATTATCTACGAGCAGTACTTC.